This TCR beta chain stems from a study of CD8+ T cells in alopecia areata. RNA extraction was followed by reverse transcription into cDNA, which acted as the sequencing template. Data came from immunoSEQ multiplex PCR; TCRdb stores just in-frame clones and leaves some out. The sample consists of approximately 11,000 clones, approximately 59% of them appearing once. J gave up 0 bases and V 3 bases, and 7 bases lay outside the gene matches. The CDR3 runs 16 residues. Germline CDR1 reads SGHRS; CDR2 reads YFSETQ. Both peripheral blood and punch biopsies of lesional scalp skin were obtained from patients who had alopecia areata. This clone has a handful of counts.

This TCR was recovered from a human donor with alopecia areata. The chain joins TRBV5-1 to TRBJ2-7; 9 bases fit TRBD2. The material sequenced was skin, taken at week 0. The CDR3 DNA reads as TGCGCCAGCAGCTCCTCGGGACTAGCAAACTCCTACGAGCAGTACTTC. Protein sequence: CASSSSGLANSYEQYF.